This paragraph covers one TCR beta chain sequence. The data originate from a study of blood T cell repertoires in COVID-19. Original analysis: Amplification with reference gene primers provided the estimates of nucleated cell counts. Assay used: immunoSEQ multiplex PCR; TCRdb lists only in-frame clones, some missing. From that table come the V and J calls and clone size; the DNA was used to work out D and trimming. This sample has about 180,000 clones, with over 75% found just once. The source of this sequence is a man aged 60 to 75 with acute or convalescent COVID-19. Sequencing was carried out using peripheral blood.

The CDR3 spells CASSLDRGTYEQYF. DNA for the CDR3: TGTGCCAGCAGTTTAGACAGGGGTACCTACGAGCAGTACTTC. V is TRBV28 and J is TRBJ2-7, with TRBD1 matching 8 bases. CDR1 and CDR2 (germline): MDHEN, SYDVKM. CDR3 length: 14 amino acids. Losses at the gene ends were 2 bases for V and 2 bases for J; bases not matched to a gene: 2.